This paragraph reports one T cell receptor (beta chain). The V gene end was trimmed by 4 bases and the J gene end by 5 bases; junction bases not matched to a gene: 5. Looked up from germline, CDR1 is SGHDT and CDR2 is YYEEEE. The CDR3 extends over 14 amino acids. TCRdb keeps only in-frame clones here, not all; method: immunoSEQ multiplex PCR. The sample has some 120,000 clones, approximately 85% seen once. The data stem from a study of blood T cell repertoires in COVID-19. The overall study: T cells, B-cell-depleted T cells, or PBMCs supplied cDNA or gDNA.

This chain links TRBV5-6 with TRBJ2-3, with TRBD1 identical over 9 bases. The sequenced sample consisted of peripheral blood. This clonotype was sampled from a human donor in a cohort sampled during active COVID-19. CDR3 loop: CASSQRQGGDTQYF. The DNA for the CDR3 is TGTGCCAGCAGCCAACGACAGGGGGGAGATACGCAGTATTTT. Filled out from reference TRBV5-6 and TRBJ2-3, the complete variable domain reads DAGVTQSPTHLIKTRGQQVTLRCSPKSGHDTVSWYQQALGQGPQFIFQYYEEEERQRGNFPDRFSGHQFPNYSSELNVNALLLGDSALYLCASSQRQGGDTQYFGPGTRLTVL.